This T cell receptor beta chain was retrieved from a study of blood T cell repertoires in COVID-19. Study information: Material from acute and convalescent COVID-19 was sourced from the United States, Italy and Spain. Sample material is recorded as cDNA or gDNA derived from T cells, B-cell-depleted T cells, or PBMCs.

Germline assignment: CDR1 SGHTA and CDR2 FQGNSA. Deletions cut 6 bases from V and 10 bases from J, with 19 bases between. The CDR3 is made up of 14 amino acids. As originally analysed: Researchers report that nucleated cell counts were estimated from reference gene primer amplification. Using immunoSEQ multiplex PCR, the repertoire was profiled, and TCRdb retains in-frame clones only, with some absent. V, J and clone size reflect that table, while D and trimming were determined from the DNA. The sample consists of over 200,000 clones, about 85% of them appearing once. This clone has only one observation.

The V call is TRBV7-2, the J call TRBJ2-1; perhaps TRBD1 as D (6 bases). Input material: peripheral blood. The sequence was collected from a young woman who had recovered from COVID-19. The CDR3 is CASSEIITRGEQFF. The CDR3 coding sequence is TGTGCCAGCAGTGAGATAATTACCAGGGGAGAGCAGTTCTTC.